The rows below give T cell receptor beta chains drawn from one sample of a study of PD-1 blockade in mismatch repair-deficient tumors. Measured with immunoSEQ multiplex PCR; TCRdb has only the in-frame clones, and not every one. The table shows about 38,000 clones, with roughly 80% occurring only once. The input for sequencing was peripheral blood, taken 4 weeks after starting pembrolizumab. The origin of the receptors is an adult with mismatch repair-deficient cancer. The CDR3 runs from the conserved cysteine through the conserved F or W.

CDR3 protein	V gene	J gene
CASSDRQGTGELFF	TRBV6-1	TRBJ2-2
CASSESSGSTGELFF	TRBV6-4	TRBJ2-2
CASSYSGTGGNEQFF	TRBV6-5	TRBJ2-1
CASSRAEGRDQYF	TRBV5-1	TRBJ2-4
CASSEGDYGYTF	TRBV10-2	TRBJ1-2
CASSVTGTGGKEQYF	TRBV2	TRBJ2-7
CASSAGDTPYEQYF	TRBV9	TRBJ2-7
CASRRPQGSEAFF	TRBV7-9	TRBJ1-1
CASSEYGRAADTQYF	TRBV2	TRBJ2-3
CAPRVAFF	TRBV15	TRBJ1-1
CSVELGTRVTGELFF	TRBV29-1	TRBJ2-2
CASSLGQGTAEAFF	TRBV19	TRBJ1-1
CAISEQGNTEAFF	TRBV10-3	TRBJ1-1
CASSQDRGTGNEKLFF	TRBV5-4	TRBJ1-4
CASSDGSGSTDTQYF	TRBV27	TRBJ2-3
CATSRGTGTEAFF	TRBV15	TRBJ1-1
CASSRGPNNEQFF	TRBV6-4	TRBJ2-1
CASSVDETGGPVFNEQFF	TRBV9	TRBJ2-1
CASSGGLAGVGEQYF	TRBV21-1	TRBJ2-7
CSVEDEATYEQYF	TRBV29-1	TRBJ2-7
CASSYNGKGSYEQYF	TRBV6-5	TRBJ2-7
CAISEKRTRSYNEQFF	TRBV10-3	TRBJ2-1
CASSLLGAYEQYF	TRBV5-5	TRBJ2-7
CASAGGRDTQYF	TRBV27	TRBJ2-3
CASSDRVDQPQHF	TRBV25-1	TRBJ1-5
CASRSTMAGELFF	TRBV5-1	TRBJ2-2
CASSKSGQGPQETQYF	TRBV11-3	TRBJ2-5
CASSPASSYEQYF	TRBV18	TRBJ2-7
CASSKPDSSGVSYNEQFF	TRBV21-1	TRBJ2-1
CASSEALYGSRGYTF	TRBV6-1	TRBJ1-2
CASSLEGRAYEQYF	TRBV7-2	TRBJ2-7